This entry features one T cell receptor beta chain sequence. Its antigen remains unknown. This record belongs to a study of cytomegalovirus exposure and HLA in healthy donors. Notes on the study in general: A previous analysis found most TCR beta V segments productive roughly 87% or roughly 30% of the time.

A multiplex PCR was run with 60 Vbeta primers and 13 Jbeta primers. Here immunoSEQ multiplex PCR was the method, and the copy in TCRdb shows in-frame clones only, minus some. This table holds some 110,000 clones, less than 85% found once. J was trimmed by 5 bases and V by 4 bases; bases with no gene match: 8. The CDR3 consists of 15 residues. Germline values: CDR1 SEHNR, CDR2 FQNEAQ (reference sequence). V and J are TRBV7-9 and TRBJ2-3; TRBD2 aligns across 8 bases. This clonotype was sampled from a man in his 60s in good health and CMV-seronegative. The sample was PBMCs. The CDR3 nucleotides are TGTGCCAGCAGCTCACCGGGGGGGGCGGTAGATACGCAGTATTTT. Amino acids: CASSSPGGAVDTQYF.